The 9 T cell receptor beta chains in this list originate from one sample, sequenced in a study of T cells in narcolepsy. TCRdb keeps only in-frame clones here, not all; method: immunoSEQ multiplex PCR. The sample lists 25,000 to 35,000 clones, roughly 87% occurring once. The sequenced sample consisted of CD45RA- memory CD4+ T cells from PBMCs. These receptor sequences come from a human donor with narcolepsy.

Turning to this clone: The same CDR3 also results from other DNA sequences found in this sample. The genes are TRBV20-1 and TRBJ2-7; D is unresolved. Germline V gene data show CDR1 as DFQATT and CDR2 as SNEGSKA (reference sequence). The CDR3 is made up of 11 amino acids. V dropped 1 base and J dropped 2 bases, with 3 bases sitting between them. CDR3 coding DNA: TGCAGTGCTAGAGGACCCTACGAGCAGTACTTC. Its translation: CSARGPYEQYF.

The CDR3 loop is CASSLAGGAGQPQHF. The CDR3 DNA reads TGTGCCAGCAGCTTAGCGGGGGGGGCGGGTCAGCCCCAGCATTTT. The gene calls are TRBV7-2 and TRBJ1-5; a weak D match, TRBD1 (6 bases). This CDR3 spans 15 amino acids. Looked up from germline, CDR1 is SGHTA and CDR2 is FQGNSA. Trimming left V 0 bases short and J 6 bases short, with 12 bases between.

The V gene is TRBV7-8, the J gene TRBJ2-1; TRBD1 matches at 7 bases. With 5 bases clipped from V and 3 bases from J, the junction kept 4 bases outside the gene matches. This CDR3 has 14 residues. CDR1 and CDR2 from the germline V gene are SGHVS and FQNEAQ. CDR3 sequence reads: CASSGYRGYNEQFF. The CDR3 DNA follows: TGTGCCAGCAGCGGCTACAGGGGCTACAATGAGCAGTTCTTC.

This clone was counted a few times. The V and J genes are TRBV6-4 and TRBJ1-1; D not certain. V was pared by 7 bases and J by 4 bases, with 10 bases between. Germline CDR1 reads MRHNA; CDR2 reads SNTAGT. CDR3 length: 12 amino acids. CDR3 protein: CASNYGITEAFF. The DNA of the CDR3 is TGTGCCAGCAATTACGGAATCACTGAAGCTTTCTTT.

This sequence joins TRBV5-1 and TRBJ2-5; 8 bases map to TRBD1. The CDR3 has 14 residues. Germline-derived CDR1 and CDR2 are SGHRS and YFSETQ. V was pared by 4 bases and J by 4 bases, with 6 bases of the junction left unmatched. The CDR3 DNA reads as TGCGCCAGCAGCCATGGACAGGGACGAGAGACCCAGTACTTC. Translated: CASSHGQGRETQYF.

The CDR3 loop reads CASSPPIGGYTF. CDR3 in DNA: TGTGCCAGCTCACCACCGATAGGTGGCTACACCTTC. This chain links TRBV18 with TRBJ1-2; no clear D. The CDR3 is 12 residues long. V lost 0 bases to trimming and J lost 7 bases, with 6 bases between them. CDR1 is KGHSH, CDR2 LQKENI, per germline.

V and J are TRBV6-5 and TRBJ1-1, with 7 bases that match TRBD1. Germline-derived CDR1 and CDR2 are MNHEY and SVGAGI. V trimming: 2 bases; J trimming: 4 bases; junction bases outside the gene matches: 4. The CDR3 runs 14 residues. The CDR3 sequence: CASSYNRGSTEAFF. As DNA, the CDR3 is TGTGCCAGCAGTTACAACAGGGGAAGCACTGAAGCTTTCTTT.

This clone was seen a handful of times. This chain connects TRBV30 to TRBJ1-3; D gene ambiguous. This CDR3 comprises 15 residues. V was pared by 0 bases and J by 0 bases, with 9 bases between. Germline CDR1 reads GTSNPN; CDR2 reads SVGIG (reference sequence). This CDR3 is CAWSVGRFSGNTIYF. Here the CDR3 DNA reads TGTGCCTGGAGTGTAGGCAGGTTCTCTGGAAACACCATATATTTT.

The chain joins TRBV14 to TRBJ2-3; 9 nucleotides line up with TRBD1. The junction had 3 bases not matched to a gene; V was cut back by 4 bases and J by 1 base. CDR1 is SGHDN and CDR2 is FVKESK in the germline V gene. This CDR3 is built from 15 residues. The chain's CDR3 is CASSRQGGRTDTQYF. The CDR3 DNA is TGTGCCAGCAGCCGACAGGGGGGACGCACAGATACGCAGTATTTT.